The T cell receptor beta chain under discussion was sequenced for a study of blood T cell repertoires in COVID-19. CDR3 length equals 15 residues. Per the germline V gene, CDR1 is MNHEY and CDR2 is SVGEGT. V lost 4 bases, J lost 11 bases, and 14 bases stayed unmatched. Data came from immunoSEQ multiplex PCR; TCRdb stores just in-frame clones and leaves some out. Of over 250,000 clones listed, over 75% are singletons. This clone has only a few counts. This sequence was found in a man aged 45 to 65 with active or convalescent COVID-19. The chain uses TRBV6-2 or TRBV6-3 and TRBJ2-5; TRBD2 agrees at 9 bases. Sequencing input: peripheral blood. The chain's CDR3 is CASSSSSGTSWLQYF. The CDR3 nucleotides are TGTGCCAGCAGTTCCTCCTCCGGGACTAGCTGGCTGCAGTACTTC.